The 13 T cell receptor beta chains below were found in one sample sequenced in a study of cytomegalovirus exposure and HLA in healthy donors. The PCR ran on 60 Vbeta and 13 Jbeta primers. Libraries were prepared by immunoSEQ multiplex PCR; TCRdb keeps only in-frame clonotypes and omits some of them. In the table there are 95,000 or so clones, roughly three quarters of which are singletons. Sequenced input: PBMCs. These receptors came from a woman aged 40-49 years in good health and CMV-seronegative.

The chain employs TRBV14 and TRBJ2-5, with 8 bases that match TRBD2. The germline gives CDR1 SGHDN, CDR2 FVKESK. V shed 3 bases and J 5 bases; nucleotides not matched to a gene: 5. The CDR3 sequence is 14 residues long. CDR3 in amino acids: CASSQGLVWETQYF. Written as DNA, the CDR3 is TGTGCCAGCAGCCAGGGACTAGTCTGGGAGACCCAGTACTTC.

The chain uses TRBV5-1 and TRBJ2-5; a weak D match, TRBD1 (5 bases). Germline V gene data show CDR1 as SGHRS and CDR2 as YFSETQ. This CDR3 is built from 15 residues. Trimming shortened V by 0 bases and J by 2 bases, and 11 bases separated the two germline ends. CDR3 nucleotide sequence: TGCGCCAGCAGCTTGGAGGGGATGGGTCAAGAGACCCAGTACTTC. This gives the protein CASSLEGMGQETQYF.

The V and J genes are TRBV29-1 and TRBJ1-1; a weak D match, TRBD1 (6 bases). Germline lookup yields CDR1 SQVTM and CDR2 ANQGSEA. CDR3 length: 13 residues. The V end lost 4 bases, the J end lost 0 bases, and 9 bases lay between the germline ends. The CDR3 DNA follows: TGCAGCGTTGCTGACAGGATGAACACTGAAGCTTTCTTT. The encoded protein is CSVADRMNTEAFF.

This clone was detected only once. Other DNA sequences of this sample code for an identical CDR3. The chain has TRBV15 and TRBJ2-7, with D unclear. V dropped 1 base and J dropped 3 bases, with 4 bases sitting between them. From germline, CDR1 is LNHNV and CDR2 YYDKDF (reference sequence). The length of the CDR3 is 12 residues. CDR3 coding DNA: TGTGCCACCAGCAGAGCAGGCTACGAGCAGTACTTC. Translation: CATSRAGYEQYF.

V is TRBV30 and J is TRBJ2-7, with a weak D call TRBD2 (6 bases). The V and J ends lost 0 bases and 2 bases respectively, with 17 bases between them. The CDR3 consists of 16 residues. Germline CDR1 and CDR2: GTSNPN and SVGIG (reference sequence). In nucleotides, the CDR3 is TGTGCCTGGAGTGTAATGGGTCCGGGGGAGACCTACGAGCAGTACTTC. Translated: CAWSVMGPGETYEQYF.

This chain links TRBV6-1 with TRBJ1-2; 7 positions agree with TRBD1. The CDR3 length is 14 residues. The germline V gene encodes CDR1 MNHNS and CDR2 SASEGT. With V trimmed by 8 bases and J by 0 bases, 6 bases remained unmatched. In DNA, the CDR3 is TGTGCCAGCGGGGGACAGCAAGCTAACTATGGCTACACCTTC. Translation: CASGGQQANYGYTF.

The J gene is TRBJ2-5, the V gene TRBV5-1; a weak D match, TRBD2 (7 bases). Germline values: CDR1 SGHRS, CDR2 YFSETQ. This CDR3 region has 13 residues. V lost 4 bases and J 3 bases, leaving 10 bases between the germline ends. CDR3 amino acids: CASSQGGEETQYF. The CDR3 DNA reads TGCGCCAGCAGCCAAGGGGGGGAAGAGACCCAGTACTTC. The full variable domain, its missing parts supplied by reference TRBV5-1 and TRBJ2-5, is KAGVTQTPRYLIKTRGQQVTLSCSPISGHRSVSWYQQTPGQGLQFLFEYFSETQRNKGNFPGRFSGRQFSNSRSEMNVSTLELGDSALYLCASSQGGEETQYFGPGTRLLVL.

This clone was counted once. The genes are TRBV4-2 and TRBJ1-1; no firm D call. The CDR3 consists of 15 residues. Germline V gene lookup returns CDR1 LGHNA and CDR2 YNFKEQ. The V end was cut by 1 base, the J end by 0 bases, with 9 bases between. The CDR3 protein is CASSQGGRMNTEAFF. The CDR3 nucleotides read TGTGCCAGCAGCCAAGGCGGGCGGATGAACACTGAAGCTTTCTTT.

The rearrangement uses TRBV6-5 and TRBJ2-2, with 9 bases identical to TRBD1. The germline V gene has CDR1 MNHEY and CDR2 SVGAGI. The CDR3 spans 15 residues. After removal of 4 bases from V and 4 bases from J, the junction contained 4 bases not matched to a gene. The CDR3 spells CASSSGQGRTGELFF. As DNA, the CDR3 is TGTGCCAGCAGTTCCGGACAGGGGCGCACCGGGGAGCTGTTTTTT.

The DNA of the CDR3 is TGTGCCAGCTCACCACGGGCAGGGGAAACTGAAGCTTTCTTT. It translates to CASSPRAGETEAFF. The V gene is TRBV18, the J gene TRBJ1-1, with D perhaps TRBD1 (6 bases). CDR1 KGHSH and CDR2 LQKENI come from the germline V gene. The CDR3 has 14 residues. V gave up 1 base and J gave up 5 bases, with 11 bases separating them. Full variable domain (rest looked up from reference TRBV18 and TRBJ1-1): NAGVMQNPRHLVRRRGQEARLRCSPMKGHSHVYWYRQLPEEGLKFMVYLQKENIIDESGMPKERFSAEFPKEGPSILRIQQVVRGDSAAYFCASSPRAGETEAFFGQGTRLTVV.

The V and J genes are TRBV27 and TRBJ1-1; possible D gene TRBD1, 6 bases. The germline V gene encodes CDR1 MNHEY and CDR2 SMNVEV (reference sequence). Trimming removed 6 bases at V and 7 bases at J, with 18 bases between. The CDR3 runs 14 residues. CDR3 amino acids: CASSRSDRTLEAFF. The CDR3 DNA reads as TGTGCCAGCAGCCGATCCGACAGGACCCTTGAAGCTTTCTTT.

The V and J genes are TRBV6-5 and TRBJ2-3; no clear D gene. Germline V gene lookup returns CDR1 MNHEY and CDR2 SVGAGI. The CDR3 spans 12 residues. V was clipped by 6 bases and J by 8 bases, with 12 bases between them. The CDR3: CASRLALGTQYF. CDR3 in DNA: TGTGCCAGCAGACTCGCACTCGGTACGCAGTATTTT.

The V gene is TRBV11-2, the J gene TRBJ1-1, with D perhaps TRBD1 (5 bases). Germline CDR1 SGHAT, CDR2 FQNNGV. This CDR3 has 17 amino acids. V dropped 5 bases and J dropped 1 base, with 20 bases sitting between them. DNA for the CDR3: TGTGCCAGCAGCCTTACATCGCCGGGACTGAAGAACACTGAAGCTTTCTTT. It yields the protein CASSLTSPGLKNTEAFF.